Shown below are 30 T cell receptor beta chains from a single sample sequenced in a study of siplizumab effects on memory and regulatory T cells. Produced via immunoSEQ multiplex PCR; TCRdb's table is partial and in-frame only. The sample carries tens of thousands of clones, around 97% recorded once. What was sequenced was naive CD4+ T cells sorted from blood. The origin of the receptors is a human donor in good health.

Written as DNA, the CDR3 is TGCGCCAGCAGCTTGGTTGTAGACAATGAGCAGTTCTTC. Its protein product is CASSLVVDNEQFF. The chain carries TRBV5-1 and TRBJ2-1; no definite D call. V was clipped by 0 bases and J by 5 bases, with 6 bases between them. The CDR3 has 13 amino acids. The V gene's germline CDR1 is SGHRS and CDR2 YFSETQ.

This clone has only one observation. The V call is TRBV6-5, the J call TRBJ1-1; 9 bases align to TRBD1. Germline trimming cut 6 bases from V and 5 bases from J; bases unmatched to any gene: 4. CDR1 MNHEY and CDR2 SVGAGI come from the germline V gene. The CDR3 runs to 13 residues. The CDR3 DNA reads as TGTGCCAGCAGACGGACAGGGGTGACTGAAGCTTTCTTT. It translates to CASRRTGVTEAFF.

The chain couples TRBV2 to TRBJ2-5; tentative D call: TRBD2 (5 bases). Germline CDR1 and CDR2: SNHLY and FYNNEI. The CDR3 sequence is 12 residues long. V was shortened by 7 bases and J by 4 bases, with 10 bases between the two germline ends. DNA for the CDR3: TGTGCCAGCATGATAGCGCGAGAGACCCAGTACTTC. Amino acids: CASMIARETQYF.

The chain has TRBV19 and TRBJ2-3; 9 bases map to TRBD2. CDR3 length: 16 amino acids. V gave up 4 bases and J gave up 14 bases; unmatched junction bases: 19. CDR1 is LNHDA, CDR2 SQIVND, per germline (reference sequence). The CDR3 region is CASSRETSGGTTYRYF. The CDR3 DNA sequence: TGTGCCAGTAGTAGGGAAACAAGCGGGGGGACTACATATCGGTATTTT.

The chain recombines TRBV7-2 with TRBJ1-2, with 8 nucleotides matching TRBD1. After removal of 5 bases from V and 7 bases from J, the junction contained 6 bases not matched to a gene. Germline V lookup: CDR1 SGHTA, CDR2 FQGNSA. The CDR3 loop spans 13 amino acids. CDR3 sequence (DNA): TGTGCCAGCAGCCTGGGACAGGCCCTTGGCTACACCTTC. As protein: CASSLGQALGYTF.

The rearrangement joins TRBV14 to TRBJ1-1; unclear D gene. The CDR3 is 14 residues long. V lost 1 base and J lost 4, with 10 bases in between. The germline gives CDR1 SGHDN, CDR2 FVKESK. The CDR3 region is CASSQVIFGTEAFF. CDR3 in DNA: TGTGCCAGCAGCCAAGTCATCTTCGGCACTGAAGCTTTCTTT.

The sample holds one count of this clone. The chain links TRBV5-1 to TRBJ2-2, with TRBD1 as a possible D gene (5 bases). Trimming shortened V by 3 bases and J by 3 bases, and 21 bases separated the two germline ends. This CDR3 spans 18 amino acids. Germline V gene sequence: CDR1 SGHRS, CDR2 YFSETQ. The CDR3 bases are TGCGCCAGCAGCTCGGAAAGGGGCCGACCTTTTTACACCGGGGAGCTGTTTTTT. Encoded protein: CASSSERGRPFYTGELFF.

This clone has a single count. J is TRBJ2-7 and V is TRBV6-1; the match to TRBD2 covers 11 bases. Germline V lookup: CDR1 MNHNS, CDR2 SASEGT. V lost 7 bases and J lost 3; bases outside the gene matches: 8. The CDR3 is 15 residues long. CDR3 sequence: CASKKGTSGLYEQYF. The DNA of the CDR3 is TGTGCCAGCAAGAAAGGGACTAGCGGACTCTACGAGCAGTACTTC.

V usage is TRBV7-2 and J usage is TRBJ2-5; 7 bases align to TRBD2. V was clipped by 7 bases and J by 10 bases; unmatched bases: 18. The CDR3 sequence is 15 residues long. Germline V gene sequence: CDR1 SGHTA, CDR2 FQGNSA. CDR3 nucleotide sequence: TGTGCCAGCACCCCACGTACGGGGGATTGGGAGGGCCAGTACTTC. Encoded protein: CASTPRTGDWEGQYF.

This clone was detected only once. The chain couples TRBV5-1 to TRBJ2-1; TRBD2 matches at 12 bases. V lost 3 bases, J lost 6 bases, and 7 bases stayed unmatched. Germline V gives CDR1 SGHRS, CDR2 YFSETQ. CDR3 length: 16 amino acids. The CDR3 reads CASSYGASGGANEQFF. The DNA of the CDR3 is TGCGCCAGCAGCTATGGAGCTAGCGGGGGGGCCAATGAGCAGTTCTTC.

This chain uses TRBV6-1 with TRBJ1-1; D is uncertain. Trimming left V 7 bases short and J 1 base short, with 10 bases between. CDR3 length equals 13 residues. Germline V gives CDR1 MNHNS, CDR2 SASEGT. DNA of the CDR3: TGTGCCAGCACCAGGTCATGGAACACTGAAGCTTTCTTT. Translation: CASTRSWNTEAFF.

This sequence joins TRBV7-2 and TRBJ1-1, with no clear D. The CDR3 consists of 13 residues. The V gene lost 5 bases and the J gene lost 3 bases, with 10 bases spanning the gap. Germline CDR1 is SGHTA and CDR2 is FQGNSA. CDR3 amino acids: CASSQKGHTEAFF. CDR3 nucleotide sequence: TGTGCCAGCAGCCAGAAGGGTCACACTGAAGCTTTCTTT.

The chain joins TRBV29-1 to TRBJ2-5; 9 nucleotides agree with TRBD2. Germline CDR1 reads SQVTM; CDR2 reads ANQGSEA. Trimming cost V 7 bases and J 1 base; bases outside gene matches: 4. This CDR3 comprises 13 residues. The CDR3 sequence: CSAWRGGQETQYF. The DNA of the CDR3 is TGCAGCGCGTGGCGGGGGGGCCAAGAGACCCAGTACTTC.

This clone was counted once. V and J are TRBV5-6 and TRBJ2-3; TRBD1 is a possible D gene (6 bases). V lost 4 bases and J 3 bases, leaving 12 bases between the germline ends. CDR3 length equals 14 residues. Germline V gene data show CDR1 as SGHDT and CDR2 as YYEEEE. CDR3 DNA sequence: TGTGCCAGCAGCCTACGGACAGTGACAGATACGCAGTATTTT. The encoded protein is CASSLRTVTDTQYF.

V is TRBV6-5 and J is TRBJ1-6; perhaps TRBD1 as D (5 bases). Germline CDR1 and CDR2: MNHEY and SVGAGI. Between the trimmed V and J ends, which lost 3 bases and 7 bases, there was a span of 16 bases. The length of the CDR3 is 16 residues. As DNA, the CDR3 is TGTGCCAGCAGTTATCGGGGCGGGGTAAGGAATTCACCCCTCCACTTT. Translating gives CASSYRGGVRNSPLHF.

This clone was seen just once. The chain carries TRBV6-1 and TRBJ2-5; 9 bases match TRBD2. CDR3 length: 16 amino acids. CDR1 is MNHNS and CDR2 is SASEGT in the germline V gene. The V and J ends lost 1 base and 6 bases, in that order; junction bases with no gene match: 9. CDR3 sequence: CASSEGAGGARQTQYF. In nucleotides, the CDR3 is TGTGCCAGCAGTGAAGGAGCGGGGGGTGCCCGTCAGACCCAGTACTTC.

The rearrangement uses TRBV6-1 and TRBJ1-5, with TRBD1 identical over 8 bases. The junction had 4 bases not matched to a gene; V was cut back by 6 bases and J by 3 bases. Germline V lookup: CDR1 MNHNS, CDR2 SASEGT. The CDR3 is 14 residues long. CDR3 sequence (DNA): TGTGCCAGCAGGACAGGGGCAATCAATCAGCCCCAGCATTTT. This sequence encodes CASRTGAINQPQHF.

V is TRBV4-1 and J is TRBJ1-5; TRBD1 matches at 9 bases. V lost 7 bases and J lost 4; bases outside the gene matches: 8. From germline, CDR1 is MGHRA and CDR2 YSYEKL. This CDR3 is 15 amino acids long. DNA for the CDR3: TGCGCCAGCAACCCATCGGGACAGGGTAATCAGCCCCAGCATTTT. Translated, it gives CASNPSGQGNQPQHF.

This chain connects TRBV5-1 to TRBJ1-6, with D perhaps matching TRBD1 (6 bases). CDR1 SGHRS and CDR2 YFSETQ come from the germline V gene. V was clipped by 4 bases and J by 6 bases, with 17 bases between them. The length of the CDR3 is 16 residues. CDR3 bases: TGCGCCAGCAGCCCACAACTCAGGGGATCTAATTCACCCCTCCACTTT. Translated: CASSPQLRGSNSPLHF.

This clone is a singleton in its sample. The chain employs TRBV9 and TRBJ2-1; maybe TRBD1 (7 bases). The V end lost 6 bases, the J end lost 10 bases, and 26 bases lay between the germline ends. CDR3 length equals 16 residues. Germline loops: CDR1 SGDLS, CDR2 YYNGEE. The CDR3, as DNA: TGTGCCAGCACCCCACTCAGGGGGGCCCCCCACGAGGAGCAGTTCTTC. Protein: CASTPLRGAPHEEQFF.

The chain has TRBV19 and TRBJ1-5; 7 bases are a match to TRBD1. In germline, CDR1 is LNHDA, CDR2 SQIVND (reference sequence). V lost 9 bases, J lost 4 bases, and 6 bases stayed unmatched. CDR3 length: 13 amino acids. In nucleotides, the CDR3 is TGTGCCAGCACGGACAGGCCTAATCAGCCCCAGCATTTT. The encoded protein is CASTDRPNQPQHF.

V gene TRBV7-7 combines with J gene TRBJ2-3, with 13 bases aligning to TRBD2. CDR3 length: 15 amino acids. V shed 5 bases, J shed 4 bases, and the junction held 3 bases outside the gene matches. Germline lookup yields CDR1 SSHAT and CDR2 FNYEAQ (reference sequence). CDR3 sequence: CASSPGLAGADTQYF. The CDR3 coding sequence is TGTGCCAGCAGCCCCGGACTAGCGGGGGCAGATACGCAGTATTTT.

The chain joins TRBV30 to TRBJ1-2; no firm D call. Germline CDR1 GTSNPN, CDR2 SVGIG (reference sequence). CDR3 length: 15 amino acids. V was pared by 1 base and J by 8 bases, with 20 bases between. CDR3 sequence: CAWSGHDFLSSGYTF. CDR3 nucleotides: TGTGCCTGGAGTGGGCATGACTTTCTGTCCTCCGGCTACACCTTC.

The chain links TRBV10-2 to TRBJ2-1, with 14 bases lining up with TRBD2. This CDR3 has 13 residues. The V segment lost 4 bases and the J segment 13 bases; nucleotides outside the gene matches: 3. Looked up from germline, CDR1 is WSHSY and CDR2 is SAAADI. The CDR3 here is CASSGTSGGYQFF. The DNA for the CDR3 is TGCGCCAGCAGTGGGACTAGCGGGGGGTATCAGTTCTTC.

The chain links TRBV2 to TRBJ2-3, with D perhaps matching TRBD1 (5 bases). Trimming stripped 8 bases from V and 4 bases from J, with 7 bases between. Germline V lookup: CDR1 SNHLY, CDR2 FYNNEI. The CDR3 spans 11 residues. The CDR3 loop reads CASGAADTQYF. The CDR3 DNA sequence: TGTGCCAGCGGGGCGGCAGATACGCAGTATTTT.

The gene calls are TRBV7-2 and TRBJ2-5; D unclear. The V gene lost 1 base and the J gene lost 11 bases, with 17 bases spanning the gap. CDR3 length equals 14 residues. From germline, CDR1 is SGHTA and CDR2 FQGNSA. The CDR3 spells CASSLGLPGGKQYF. CDR3 nucleotides: TGTGCCAGCAGCTTAGGCCTCCCCGGCGGAAAGCAGTACTTC.

V and J are TRBV5-1 and TRBJ2-7; D is unclear. Trimming took off 0 bases at V and 5 bases at J, with 12 bases between the two ends. This CDR3 is built from 14 residues. Per germline, CDR1 SGHRS and CDR2 YFSETQ. CDR3 in DNA: TGCGCCAGCAGCTTGGCTGGCGCTTCCAACGAGCAGTACTTC. Protein sequence: CASSLAGASNEQYF.

The count of this clone is one. V and J are TRBV14 and TRBJ2-5; no reliable D call. The germline gives CDR1 SGHDN, CDR2 FVKESK. V was cut by 5 bases and J by 5 bases, with 12 bases left in between. The CDR3 is made up of 13 amino acids. The CDR3 loop is CASSNNLGETQYF. For the CDR3, the DNA is TGTGCCAGCAGCAACAACCTTGGGGAGACCCAGTACTTC. Full variable domain (missing parts from reference TRBV14 and TRBJ2-5): EAGVTQFPSHSVIEKGQTVTLRCDPISGHDNLYWYRRVMGKEIKFLLHFVKESKQDESGMPNNRFLAERTGGTYSTLKVQPAELEDSGVYFCASSNNLGETQYFGPGTRLLVL.

The rearrangement uses TRBV11-2 and TRBJ1-2, with 9 bases identical to TRBD1. CDR3 length: 16 amino acids. CDR1 and CDR2 from the germline V gene are SGHAT and FQNNGV. Losses at the gene ends were 4 bases for V and 5 bases for J; bases not matched to a gene: 11. The CDR3 nucleotides read TGTGCCAGCAGCTCAAGCTTCGGGACAGGGCTATATGGCTACACCTTC. Its protein is CASSSSFGTGLYGYTF.

The chain combines TRBV18 with TRBJ2-2; 10 positions match TRBD1. From germline, CDR1 is KGHSH and CDR2 LQKENI. The CDR3 runs to 16 residues. Germline trimming cut 4 bases from V and 4 bases from J; bases unmatched to any gene: 6. The CDR3 DNA follows: TGTGCCAGCTCACTTTCGGGACAGGGGATCACCGGGGAGCTGTTTTTT. It yields the protein CASSLSGQGITGELFF.